Listed below are T cell receptor beta chains from one sample, sequenced in a study of beta chain features in type 1 diabetes. This table comes from immunoSEQ multiplex PCR, and its TCRdb copy is limited to in-frame clones, with some not included. The sample holds over 40,000 clones, around 71% seen once. The material sequenced was Tregs from blood. Source of these receptors: a woman aged 18-30 years with type 1 diabetes. CDR3s include the opening cysteine and the closing phenylalanine or tryptophan. Each record gives: CDR3 length, V gene, J gene, CDR3 protein.

14	TRBV15	TRBJ1-1	CATSQDRAGTEAFF
13	TRBV7-9	TRBJ1-1	CASSFRGNTEAFF
12	TRBV7-9	TRBJ2-1	CASEQGIDEQFF
15	TRBV5-1	TRBJ2-2	CASSWGSPNTGELFF
16	TRBV5-5	TRBJ2-3	CASRRAGGNRTDTQYF
15	TRBV5-4	TRBJ1-6	CASSLLGAYNSPLHF
15	TRBV11-3	TRBJ2-2	CASSLEGRGPGELFF
14	TRBV29-1	TRBJ2-3	CSAAGLAGGDTQYF
15	TRBV7-2	TRBJ2-3	CASSLSSGGRDTQYF
15	TRBV7-8	TRBJ2-7	CASSLGLALSYEQYF
18	TRBV7-9	TRBJ2-6	CASSLPTSVGSGANVLTF
13	TRBV7-9	TRBJ2-5	CASSLRGGETQYF
16	TRBV10-3	TRBJ2-7	CAISEPSGRALYEQYF
15	TRBV15	TRBJ1-4	CATSASGTAIEKLFF
14	TRBV11-3	TRBJ2-7	CASSLIQGAYEQYF
16	TRBV19	TRBJ2-7	CASSPRTGKGSYEQYF
14	TRBV7-2	TRBJ2-3	CASSLAGARDTQYF
15	TRBV7-2	TRBJ2-7	CASSISGRAHLEQYF
15	TRBV14	TRBJ1-4	CASSPGQGWNEKLFF